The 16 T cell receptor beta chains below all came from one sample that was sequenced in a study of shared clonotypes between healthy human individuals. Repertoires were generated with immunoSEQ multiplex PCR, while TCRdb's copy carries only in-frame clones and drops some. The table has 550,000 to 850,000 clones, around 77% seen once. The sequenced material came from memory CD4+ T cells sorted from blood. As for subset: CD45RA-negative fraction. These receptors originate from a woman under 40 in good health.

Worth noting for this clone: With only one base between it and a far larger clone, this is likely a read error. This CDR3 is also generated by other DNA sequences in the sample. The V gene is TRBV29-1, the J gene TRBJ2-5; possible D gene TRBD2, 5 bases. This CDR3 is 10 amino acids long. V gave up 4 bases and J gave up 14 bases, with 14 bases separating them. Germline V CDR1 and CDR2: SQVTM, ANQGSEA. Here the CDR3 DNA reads TGCAGCGTTGGGGTGGAGGACCAATACTTC. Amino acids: CSVGVEDQYF.

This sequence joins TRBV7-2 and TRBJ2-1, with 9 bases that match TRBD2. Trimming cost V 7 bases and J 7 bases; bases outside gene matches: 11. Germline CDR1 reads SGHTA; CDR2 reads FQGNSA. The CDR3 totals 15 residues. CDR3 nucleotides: TGTGCCAGCAACCGTATAGCGGGAGTTGGGAATGAGCAGTTCTTC. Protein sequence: CASNRIAGVGNEQFF.

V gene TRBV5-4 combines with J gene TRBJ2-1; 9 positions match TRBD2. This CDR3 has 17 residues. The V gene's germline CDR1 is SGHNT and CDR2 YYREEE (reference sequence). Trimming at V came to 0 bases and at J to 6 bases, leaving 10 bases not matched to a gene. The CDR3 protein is CASSLGSGGLARNEQFF. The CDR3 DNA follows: TGTGCCAGCAGCTTGGGGTCGGGCGGACTAGCGCGCAATGAGCAGTTCTTC.

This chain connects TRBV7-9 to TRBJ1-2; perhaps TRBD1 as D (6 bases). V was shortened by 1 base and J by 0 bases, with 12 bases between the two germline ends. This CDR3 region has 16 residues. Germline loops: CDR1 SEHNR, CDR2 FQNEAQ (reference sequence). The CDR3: CASSLGGGPSNYGYTF. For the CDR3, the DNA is TGTGCCAGCAGCTTAGGAGGGGGGCCCTCTAACTATGGCTACACCTTC.

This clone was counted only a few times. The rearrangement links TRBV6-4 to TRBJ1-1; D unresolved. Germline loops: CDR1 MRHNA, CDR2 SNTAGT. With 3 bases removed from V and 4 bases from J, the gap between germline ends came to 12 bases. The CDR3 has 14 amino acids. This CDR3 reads CASSEKGRGTEAFF. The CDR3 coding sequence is TGTGCCAGCAGTGAAAAAGGACGCGGCACTGAAGCTTTCTTT.

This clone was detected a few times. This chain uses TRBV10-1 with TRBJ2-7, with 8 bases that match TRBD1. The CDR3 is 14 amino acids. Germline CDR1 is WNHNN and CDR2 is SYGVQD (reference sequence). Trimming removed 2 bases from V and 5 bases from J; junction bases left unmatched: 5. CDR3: CASSETGGGHEQYF. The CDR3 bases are TGCGCCAGCAGTGAGACAGGGGGTGGCCACGAGCAGTACTTC.

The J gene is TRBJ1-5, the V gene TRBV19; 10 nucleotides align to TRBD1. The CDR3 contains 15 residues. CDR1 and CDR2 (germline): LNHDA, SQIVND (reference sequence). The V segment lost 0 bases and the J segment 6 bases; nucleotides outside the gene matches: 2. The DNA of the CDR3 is TGTGCCAGTAGTATAGAGGGGACAGGGGTTCAGCCCCAGCATTTT. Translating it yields CASSIEGTGVQPQHF. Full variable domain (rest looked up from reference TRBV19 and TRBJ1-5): DGGITQSPKYLFRKEGQNVTLSCEQNLNHDAMYWYRQDPGQGLRLIYYSQIVNDFQKGDIAEGYSVSREKKESFPLTVTSAQKNPTAFYLCASSIEGTGVQPQHFGDGTRLSIL.

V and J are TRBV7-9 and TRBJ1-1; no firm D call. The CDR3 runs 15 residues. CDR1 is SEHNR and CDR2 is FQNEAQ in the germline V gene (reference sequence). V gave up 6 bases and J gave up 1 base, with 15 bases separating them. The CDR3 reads CASRPSGAQNTEAFF. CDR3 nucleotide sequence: TGTGCCAGCAGGCCCTCGGGAGCTCAGAACACTGAAGCTTTCTTT.

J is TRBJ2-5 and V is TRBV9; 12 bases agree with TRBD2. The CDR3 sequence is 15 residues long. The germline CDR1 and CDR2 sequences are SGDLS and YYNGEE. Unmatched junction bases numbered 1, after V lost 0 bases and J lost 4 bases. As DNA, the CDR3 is TGTGCCAGCAGCGTAGGACTAGCGGGAGCAGAGACCCAGTACTTC. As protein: CASSVGLAGAETQYF.

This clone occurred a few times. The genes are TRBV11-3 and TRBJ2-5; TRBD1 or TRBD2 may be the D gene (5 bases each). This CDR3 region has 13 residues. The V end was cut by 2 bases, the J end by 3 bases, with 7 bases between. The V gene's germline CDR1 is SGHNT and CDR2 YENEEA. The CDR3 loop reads CASSLRGEETQYF. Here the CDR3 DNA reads TGTGCCAGCAGCTTAAGAGGGGAAGAGACCCAGTACTTC. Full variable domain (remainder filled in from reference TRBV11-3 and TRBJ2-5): EAGVVQSPRYKIIEKKQPVAFWCNPISGHNTLYWYLQNLGQGPELLIRYENEEAVDDSQLPKDRFSAERLKGVDSTLKIQPAELGDSAVYLCASSLRGEETQYFGPGTRLLVL.

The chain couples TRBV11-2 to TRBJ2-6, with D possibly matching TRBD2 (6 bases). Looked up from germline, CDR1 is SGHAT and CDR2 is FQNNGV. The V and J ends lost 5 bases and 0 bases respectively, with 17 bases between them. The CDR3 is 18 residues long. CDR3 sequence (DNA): TGTGCCAGCAGCCCATCGTGGGGGGTTAACTCTGGGGCCAACGTCCTGACTTTC. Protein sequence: CASSPSWGVNSGANVLTF.

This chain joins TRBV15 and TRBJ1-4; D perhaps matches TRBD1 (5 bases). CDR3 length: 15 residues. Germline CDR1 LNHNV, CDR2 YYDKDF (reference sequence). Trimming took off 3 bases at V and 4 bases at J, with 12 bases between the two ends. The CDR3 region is CATSSYDSLNEKLFF. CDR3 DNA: TGTGCCACCAGCAGCTACGACAGCCTTAATGAAAAACTGTTTTTT.

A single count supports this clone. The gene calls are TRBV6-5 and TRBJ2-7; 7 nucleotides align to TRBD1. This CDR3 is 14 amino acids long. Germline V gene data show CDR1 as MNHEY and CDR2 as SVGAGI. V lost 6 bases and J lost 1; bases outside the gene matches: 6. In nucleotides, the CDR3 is TGTGCCAGCAGCACAGGGGATCGATCCTACGAGCAGTACTTC. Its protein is CASSTGDRSYEQYF.

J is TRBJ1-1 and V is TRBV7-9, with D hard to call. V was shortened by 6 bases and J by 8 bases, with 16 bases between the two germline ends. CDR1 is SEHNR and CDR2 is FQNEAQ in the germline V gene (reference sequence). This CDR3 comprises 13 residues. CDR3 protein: CASRTTGAGEAFF. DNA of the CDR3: TGTGCCAGCAGAACGACGGGAGCGGGCGAAGCTTTCTTT. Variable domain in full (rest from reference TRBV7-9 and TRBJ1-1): DTGVSQNPRHKITKRGQNVTFRCDPISEHNRLYWYRQTLGQGPEFLTYFQNEAQLEKSRLLSDRFSAERPKGSFSTLEIQRTEQGDSAMYLCASRTTGAGEAFFGQGTRLTVV.

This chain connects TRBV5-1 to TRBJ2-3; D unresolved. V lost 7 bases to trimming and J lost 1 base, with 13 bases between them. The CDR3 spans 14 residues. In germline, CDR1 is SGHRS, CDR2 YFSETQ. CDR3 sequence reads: CASAPGTGTDTQYF. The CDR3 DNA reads TGCGCCAGCGCCCCGGGTACGGGCACAGATACGCAGTATTTT.

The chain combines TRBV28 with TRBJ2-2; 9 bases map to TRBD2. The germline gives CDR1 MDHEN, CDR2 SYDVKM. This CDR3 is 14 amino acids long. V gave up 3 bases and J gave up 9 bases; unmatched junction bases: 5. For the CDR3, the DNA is TGTGCCAGCAGTTTTGCGGGGGGGGTGCGGGAGCTGTTTTTT. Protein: CASSFAGGVRELFF.